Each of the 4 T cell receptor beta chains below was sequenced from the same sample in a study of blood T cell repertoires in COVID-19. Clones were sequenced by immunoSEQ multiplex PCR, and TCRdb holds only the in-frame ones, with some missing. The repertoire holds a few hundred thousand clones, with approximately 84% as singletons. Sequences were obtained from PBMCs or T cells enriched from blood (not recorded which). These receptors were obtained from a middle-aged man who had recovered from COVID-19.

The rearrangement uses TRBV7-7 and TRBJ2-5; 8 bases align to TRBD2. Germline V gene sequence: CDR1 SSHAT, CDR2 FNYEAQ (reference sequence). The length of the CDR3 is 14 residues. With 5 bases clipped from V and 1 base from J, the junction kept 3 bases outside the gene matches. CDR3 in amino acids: CASSAGTSQETQYF. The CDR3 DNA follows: TGTGCCAGCAGCGCCGGGACTAGCCAAGAGACCCAGTACTTC.

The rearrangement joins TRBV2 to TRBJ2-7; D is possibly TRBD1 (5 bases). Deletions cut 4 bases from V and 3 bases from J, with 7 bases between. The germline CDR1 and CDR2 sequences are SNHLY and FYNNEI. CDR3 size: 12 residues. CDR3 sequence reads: CASSATDYEQYF. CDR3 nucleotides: TGTGCCAGCAGTGCGACAGACTACGAGCAGTACTTC.

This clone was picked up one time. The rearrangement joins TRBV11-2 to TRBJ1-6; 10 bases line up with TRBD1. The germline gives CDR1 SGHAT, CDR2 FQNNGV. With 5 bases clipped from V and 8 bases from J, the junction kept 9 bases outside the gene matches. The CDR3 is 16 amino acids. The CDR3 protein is CASSLAPGQGYSPLHF. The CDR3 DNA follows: TGTGCCAGCAGCCTTGCTCCGGGACAGGGGTATTCACCCCTCCACTTT.

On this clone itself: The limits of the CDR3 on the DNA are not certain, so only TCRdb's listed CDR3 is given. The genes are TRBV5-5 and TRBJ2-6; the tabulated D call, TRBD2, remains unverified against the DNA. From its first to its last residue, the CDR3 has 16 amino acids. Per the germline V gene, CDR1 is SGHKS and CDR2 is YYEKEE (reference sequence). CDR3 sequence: CASSFGPGRDGDVLTF.